A single sample gave rise to the 5 T cell receptor beta chains below, sequenced in a study of T cell changes during pregnancy in multiple sclerosis. The method was immunoSEQ multiplex PCR; TCRdb's version includes in-frame clones alone and lacks a portion of them. Of approximately 80,000 clones in the sample, approximately 95% were seen once. The sequences come from peripheral blood, collected in the second trimester of pregnancy. Receptors originate from a female donor in good health, enrolled as a control in a pregnancy study.

This chain joins TRBV19 and TRBJ2-7; tentative D call: TRBD2 (6 bases). V lost 7 bases and J lost 0, with 13 bases in between. The germline CDR1 and CDR2 sequences are LNHDA and SQIVND (reference sequence). The CDR3 has 14 residues. Here the CDR3 DNA reads TGTGCCAGTAAGAGAGACGGGAGCTCCTACGAGCAGTACTTC. This gives the protein CASKRDGSSYEQYF.

J is TRBJ1-1 and V is TRBV6-5; 7 positions agree with TRBD1. V shed 2 bases and J 4 bases; nucleotides not matched to a gene: 7. The CDR3 has 15 amino acids. Germline V gene lookup returns CDR1 MNHEY and CDR2 SVGAGI. CDR3 residues: CASSYERGRGTEAFF. For the CDR3, the DNA is TGTGCCAGCAGTTACGAGAGGGGGCGAGGCACTGAAGCTTTCTTT.

This chain connects TRBV9 to TRBJ2-2; possibly TRBD1 for D (6 bases). This CDR3 region has 15 residues. CDR1 and CDR2 (germline): SGDLS, YYNGEE. Trimming stripped 4 bases from V and 4 bases from J, with 14 bases between. The CDR3 loop is CASSPWGRLTGELFF. The CDR3 DNA is TGTGCCAGCAGCCCGTGGGGGCGCCTCACCGGGGAGCTGTTTTTT.

V usage is TRBV5-1 and J usage is TRBJ1-2, with D unclear. The CDR3 sequence is 14 residues long. Germline assignment: CDR1 SGHRS and CDR2 YFSETQ. V was cut by 10 bases and J by 1 base, with 17 bases left in between. The CDR3 is CAPTPGRGNYGYTF. DNA of the CDR3: TGCGCCCCTACCCCGGGTAGAGGTAACTATGGCTACACCTTC.

The V call is TRBV9, the J call TRBJ2-3; 10 positions agree with TRBD1. The length of the CDR3 is 14 residues. The germline V gene has CDR1 SGDLS and CDR2 YYNGEE. Unmatched junction bases numbered 4, after V lost 5 bases and J lost 4 bases. CDR3 bases: TGTGCCAGCAGGACAGGGGGCGGCGCAGATACGCAGTATTTT. Protein sequence: CASRTGGGADTQYF.